These 23 T cell receptor beta chains came from one sample sequenced in a study of blood T cell repertoires in COVID-19. This table comes from immunoSEQ multiplex PCR, and its TCRdb copy is limited to in-frame clones, with some not included. The table has 200,000 or so clones, around 80% seen once. Material: peripheral blood. The receptors originated from a woman older than 75 with COVID-19, enrolled during active disease.

The rearrangement links TRBV19 to TRBJ2-2, with 11 bases aligning to TRBD2. The V segment lost 2 bases and the J segment 6 bases; nucleotides outside the gene matches: 11. In germline, CDR1 is LNHDA, CDR2 SQIVND (reference sequence). The CDR3 covers 18 residues. The chain's CDR3 is CASSIQNSGGAKAGELFF. The CDR3 DNA reads as TGTGCCAGTAGTATACAAAATAGCGGGGGGGCGAAGGCCGGGGAGCTGTTTTTT.

The chain combines TRBV28 with TRBJ1-4; D possibly corresponds to TRBD1 (6 bases). CDR1 MDHEN and CDR2 SYDVKM come from the germline V gene. The CDR3 is made up of 14 amino acids. V was shortened by 6 bases and J by 6 bases, with 14 bases between the two germline ends. Written as DNA, the CDR3 is TGTGCCAGCAGCTGGGGAGGGGGGGATGAAAAACTGTTTTTT. Translating gives CASSWGGGDEKLFF.

The chain has TRBV3-1 (or the pseudogene TRBV3-2) and TRBJ2-2; 8 bases align to TRBD2. In germline, CDR1 is LGHDT, CDR2 YNNKEL (reference sequence). The CDR3 totals 16 residues. V was clipped by 4 bases and J by 2 bases; unmatched bases: 6. The CDR3 sequence: CASSPTGGLNTGELFF. CDR3 DNA sequence: TGTGCCAGCAGCCCAACGGGGGGGCTTAACACCGGGGAGCTGTTTTTT.

The genes are TRBV29-1 and TRBJ2-1, with D tentatively TRBD2 (5 bases). Trimming removed 4 bases at V and 2 bases at J, with 9 bases between. This CDR3 comprises 13 residues. The germline gives CDR1 SQVTM, CDR2 ANQGSEA. CDR3 sequence reads: CSVGTGTYNEQFF. The CDR3 DNA follows: TGCAGCGTTGGGACCGGGACCTACAATGAGCAGTTCTTC.

The rearrangement links TRBV30 to TRBJ2-7, with D possibly TRBD2 on 6 matching bases. This CDR3 region has 14 residues. Germline V lookup: CDR1 GTSNPN, CDR2 SVGIG (reference sequence). V was cut by 1 base and J by 6 bases, with 16 bases left in between. The CDR3 coding sequence is TGTGCCTGGAGTGGGGTCCAACCCGGGGGCGAGCAGTACTTC. It yields the protein CAWSGVQPGGEQYF.

The chain is built from TRBV5-1 and TRBJ2-1, with D maybe TRBD1 (5 bases). CDR1 and CDR2 from the germline V gene are SGHRS and YFSETQ. The CDR3 has 14 residues. Trimming removed 0 bases from V and 9 bases from J, with 13 bases in between. CDR3: CASSLGTFWGEQFF. The CDR3 nucleotides are TGCGCCAGCAGCTTGGGGACATTTTGGGGTGAGCAGTTCTTC.

The V and J genes are TRBV7-9 and TRBJ2-1, with 9 positions matching TRBD2. V dropped 5 bases and J dropped 5; count of bases not matched to a gene: 7. This CDR3 has 15 amino acids. The germline V gene encodes CDR1 SEHNR and CDR2 FQNEAQ (reference sequence). The CDR3 region is CASSARGGGHNEQFF. CDR3 sequence (DNA): TGTGCCAGCAGCGCGCGCGGGGGGGGACACAATGAGCAGTTCTTC.

The chain couples TRBV11-2 to TRBJ1-6, with unresolved D. CDR1 and CDR2 (germline): SGHAT, FQNNGV. The CDR3 runs 14 residues. The V end was cut by 3 bases, the J end by 7 bases, with 10 bases between. The CDR3 is CASSFVRENSPLHF. CDR3 DNA: TGTGCCAGCAGCTTCGTCCGGGAAAATTCACCCCTCCACTTT.

The chain recombines TRBV18 with TRBJ1-4, with no clear D. Germline assignment: CDR1 KGHSH and CDR2 LQKENI. This CDR3 region has 16 residues. The germline V and J ends were trimmed by 5 bases and 8 bases, with 21 bases remaining between them. CDR3 amino acids: CASSGRAREGREKLFF. As DNA, the CDR3 is TGTGCCAGCTCAGGCCGGGCCCGGGAAGGGCGAGAAAAACTGTTTTTT.

This clone appeared a single time. The rearrangement joins TRBV19 to TRBJ2-5, with 7 bases aligning to TRBD2. The CDR3 runs 21 residues. Trimming removed 8 bases from V and 2 bases from J; junction bases left unmatched: 29. Germline values: CDR1 LNHDA, CDR2 SQIVND (reference sequence). The CDR3 region is CASCPPRDYLIAYSDQETQYF. CDR3 bases: TGTGCCAGTTGCCCCCCTCGGGACTATCTAATAGCATACTCGGATCAAGAGACCCAGTACTTC.

The CDR3 protein is CASSFTGGGDGYTF. For the CDR3, the DNA is TGCGCCAGCAGCTTTACAGGGGGAGGGGATGGCTACACCTTC. The chain recombines TRBV5-1 with TRBJ1-2; 8 bases agree with TRBD1. Trimming at V came to 2 bases and at J to 6 bases, leaving 6 bases not matched to a gene. The CDR3 covers 14 residues. Germline V gives CDR1 SGHRS, CDR2 YFSETQ.

This chain joins TRBV19 and TRBJ2-5; 11 positions match TRBD1. V shed 1 base and J 5 bases; nucleotides not matched to a gene: 3. This CDR3 spans 15 amino acids. CDR1 LNHDA and CDR2 SQIVND come from the germline V gene (reference sequence). CDR3 sequence reads: CASSIGRTGGETQYF. The CDR3 DNA is TGTGCCAGTAGTATAGGTCGGACAGGGGGCGAGACCCAGTACTTC. The full variable domain, completed using reference TRBV19 and TRBJ2-5, is DGGITQSPKYLFRKEGQNVTLSCEQNLNHDAMYWYRQDPGQGLRLIYYSQIVNDFQKGDIAEGYSVSREKKESFPLTVTSAQKNPTAFYLCASSIGRTGGETQYFGPGTRLLVL.

The rearrangement joins TRBV4-3 to TRBJ2-4, with 9 nucleotides matching TRBD1. Per the germline V gene, CDR1 is LGHNA and CDR2 is YSLEER. The CDR3 covers 19 residues. V shed 0 bases, J shed 1 base, and the junction held 10 bases outside the gene matches. CDR3 protein: CASSQESGQGKEAKNIQYF. As DNA, the CDR3 is TGCGCCAGCAGCCAAGAGTCGGGACAGGGAAAGGAGGCCAAAAACATTCAGTACTTC.

This clone turned up a few times. This chain joins TRBV28 and TRBJ1-2; 7 bases are shared with TRBD1. Per germline, CDR1 MDHEN and CDR2 SYDVKM. CDR3 length: 14 residues. Germline trimming cut 3 bases from V and 7 bases from J; bases unmatched to any gene: 8. The CDR3 sequence is CASSFRGLQFGYTF. The DNA for the CDR3 is TGTGCCAGCAGTTTTAGGGGGCTACAATTTGGCTACACCTTC.

This sequence joins TRBV10-1 and TRBJ2-2; 8 bases map to TRBD1. Germline CDR1 and CDR2: WNHNN and SYGVQD (reference sequence). CDR3 length: 14 amino acids. Trimming at V came to 7 bases and at J to 7 bases, leaving 8 bases not matched to a gene. CDR3 region: CASTPDRAGGELFF. Here the CDR3 DNA reads TGCGCCAGCACCCCGGACAGGGCGGGCGGGGAGCTGTTTTTT.

The chain employs TRBV7-9 and TRBJ1-4, with no clear D. This CDR3 region has 14 residues. The germline V and J ends were trimmed by 1 base and 7 bases, with 10 bases remaining between them. The V gene's germline CDR1 is SEHNR and CDR2 FQNEAQ (reference sequence). CDR3 coding DNA: TGTGCCAGCAGCTTAGGGCTTACGGGTGAAAAACTGTTTTTT. The encoded protein is CASSLGLTGEKLFF.

The chain employs TRBV5-1 and TRBJ2-1, with D perhaps matching TRBD2 (5 bases). V shed 0 bases and J shed 6 bases, with 19 bases lying between them. The CDR3 is 17 residues long. Germline V gene sequence: CDR1 SGHRS, CDR2 YFSETQ. Here the CDR3 reads CASSLAGLDYPFNEQFF. In nucleotides, the CDR3 is TGCGCCAGCAGCTTGGCCGGTCTAGACTACCCCTTCAATGAGCAGTTCTTC.

This chain links TRBV19 with TRBJ1-2, with 7 positions matching TRBD1. CDR3 length: 11 amino acids. With V trimmed by 4 bases and J by 7 bases, 0 bases remained unmatched. The V gene's germline CDR1 is LNHDA and CDR2 SQIVND (reference sequence). CDR3 DNA sequence: TGTGCCAGTAGTACAGGGGGTGGCTACACCTTC. Amino acids: CASSTGGGYTF.

This chain uses TRBV11-2 with TRBJ1-2, with a tentative D call TRBD1 (5 bases). V was shortened by 2 bases and J by 7 bases, with 11 bases between the two germline ends. Germline V gives CDR1 SGHAT, CDR2 FQNNGV. This CDR3 has 13 residues. The DNA of the CDR3 is TGTGCCAGCAGCTTATGGGGCTCTGTTGGCTACACCTTC. As protein: CASSLWGSVGYTF.

Turning to this clone: The sample holds other DNA sequences that translate to the same CDR3. The chain links TRBV9 to TRBJ2-1, with TRBD2 matching over 9 bases. The J segment lost 7 bases and the V segment lost 0 bases, leaving 8 bases of the junction unmatched. CDR1 SGDLS and CDR2 YYNGEE come from the germline V gene. The CDR3 is made up of 16 amino acids. The CDR3 nucleotides are TGTGCCAGCAGCGTAGGAGGCGGGGGGGCGAGAAATGAGCAGTTCTTC. Its protein is CASSVGGGGARNEQFF.

This clone was detected once. CDR3 bases: TGTGCCAGCAGTTCGGGACTAGCTCCTTCCCAAGAGACCCAGTACTTC. This sequence encodes CASSSGLAPSQETQYF. The rearrangement links TRBV11-2 to TRBJ2-5; 9 bases are a match to TRBD2. In germline, CDR1 is SGHAT, CDR2 FQNNGV. The CDR3 sequence is 16 residues long. V trimming: 6 bases; J trimming: 1 base; junction bases outside the gene matches: 9.

The genes are TRBV6-6 and TRBJ1-1, with D perhaps matching TRBD1 (5 bases). In germline, CDR1 is MNHNY, CDR2 SVGAGI (reference sequence). V gave up 6 bases and J gave up 4 bases, with 12 bases separating them. The CDR3 covers 13 residues. CDR3 DNA: TGTGCCAGCAGCCAGGTGGGGGGCACTGAAGCTTTCTTT. Translation gives CASSQVGGTEAFF.

V is TRBV28 and J is TRBJ2-7; TRBD2 aligns across 8 bases. The CDR3 length is 17 residues. Unmatched junction bases numbered 14, after V lost 5 bases and J lost 2 bases. Germline V CDR1 and CDR2: MDHEN, SYDVKM. CDR3 nucleotides: TGTGCCAGCAGTCCCCTAGCGGGTCTAGGAAGTCCCTACGAGCAGTACTTC. Protein: CASSPLAGLGSPYEQYF. Drawing the rest from reference TRBV28 and TRBJ2-7, the complete variable domain is DVKVTQSSRYLVKRTGEKVFLECVQDMDHENMFWYRQDPGLGLRLIYFSYDVKMKEKGDIPEGYSVSREKKERFSLILESASTNQTSMYLCASSPLAGLGSPYEQYFGPGTRLTVT.